This T cell receptor (beta chain) emerged from a study of PD-1 blockade in classical Hodgkin lymphoma. TCRdb keeps only in-frame clones here, not all; method: immunoSEQ multiplex PCR. In the table there are 15,000 or so clones, roughly two thirds of which are singletons. The CDR3 runs to 19 residues. Germline V gives CDR1 MDHEN, CDR2 SYDVKM. The J segment lost 0 bases and the V segment lost 3 bases, leaving 11 bases of the junction unmatched. Every patient relapsed after autologous stem cell transplantation, and brentuximab vedotin exposure varied. Sequencing was performed on peripheral blood mononuclear cells (PBMCs), taken at baseline. This rearrangement joins TRBV28 to TRBJ2-3; TRBD2 aligns across 11 bases. This clonotype was sampled from a human donor with classical Hodgkin lymphoma. As DNA, the CDR3 is TGTGCCAGCAGTTTCCCCCCTAGCGGGAGGATTTCTAGCACAGATACGCAGTATTTT. This codes for CASSFPPSGRISSTDTQYF.